This TCR beta chain originates from a study of T-cell memory formation after mild COVID-19. Germline trimming cut 6 bases from V and 4 bases from J; bases unmatched to any gene: 4. Germline values: CDR1 SGHAT, CDR2 FQNNGV. The CDR3 extends over 15 amino acids. From the 5' RACE reads, TCRdb called clonotypes with MiXCR, one entry per CDR3 protein. The sample contains over 350,000 distinct CDR3 sequences, roughly a quarter of which appear only once. The origin of this receptor is an adult woman who had mild COVID-19 (a few samples of this study predate the infection). Cell type and time point are not known. Specimen: PBMCs or a T cell subset sorted from them (not recorded which). This sequence joins TRBV11-2 and TRBJ2-2; 11 bases map to TRBD2. CDR3 sequence reads: CASSKTSGTTGELFF. As DNA, the CDR3 is TGTGCCAGCAGTAAGACTAGCGGGACCACCGGGGAGCTGTTTTTT.